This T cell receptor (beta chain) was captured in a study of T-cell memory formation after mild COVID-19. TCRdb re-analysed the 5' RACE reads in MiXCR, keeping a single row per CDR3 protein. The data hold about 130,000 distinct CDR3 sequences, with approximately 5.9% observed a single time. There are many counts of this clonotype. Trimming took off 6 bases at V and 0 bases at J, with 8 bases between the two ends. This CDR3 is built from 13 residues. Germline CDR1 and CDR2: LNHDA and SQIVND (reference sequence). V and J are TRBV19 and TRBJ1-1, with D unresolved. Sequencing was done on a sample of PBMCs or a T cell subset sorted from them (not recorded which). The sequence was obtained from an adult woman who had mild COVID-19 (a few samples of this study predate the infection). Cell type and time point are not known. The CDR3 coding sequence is TGTGCCAGTAGAACCGGGATGAACACTGAAGCTTTCTTT. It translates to CASRTGMNTEAFF.